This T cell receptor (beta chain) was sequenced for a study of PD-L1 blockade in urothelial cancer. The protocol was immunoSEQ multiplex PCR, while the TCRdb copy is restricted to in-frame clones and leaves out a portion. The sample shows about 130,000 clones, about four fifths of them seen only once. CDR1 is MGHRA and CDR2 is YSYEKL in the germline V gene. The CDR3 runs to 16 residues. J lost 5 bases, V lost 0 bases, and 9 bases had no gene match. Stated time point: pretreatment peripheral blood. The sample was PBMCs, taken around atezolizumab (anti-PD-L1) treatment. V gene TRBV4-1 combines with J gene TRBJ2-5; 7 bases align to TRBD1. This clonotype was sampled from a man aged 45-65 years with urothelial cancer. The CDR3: CASSQDRAGGEETQYF. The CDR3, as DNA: TGCGCCAGCAGCCAAGATAGGGCAGGGGGTGAGGAGACCCAGTACTTC.